A selection of T cell receptor beta chains follows, all from one sample in a study of CD8+CD57+ T cells in acquired aplastic anemia. From the reads, TCRdb called clonotypes with MiXCR, one entry per CDR3 protein. This table has 150,000 to 200,000 distinct CDR3 sequences, around half appearing once. Input material: sorted CD4+, CD8+, or CD8+CD57+ T cells (not recorded which) from PBMCs. These receptors originate from a human donor with aplastic anemia. CDR3s include the opening cysteine and the closing phenylalanine or tryptophan. D genes are given only for firm matches. The size of a clone is reported for some rows only, either as once, few or many, or as a class for expanded clones.

j_call d_call v_call clone_size cdr3_aa cdr3_nt
TRBJ1-1 . TRBV12-3/TRBV12-4 many CASREGGGEAFF TGTGCCAGCAGAGAAGGGGGGGGTGAAGCTTTCTTT
TRBJ2-6 . TRBV25-1 . CASSDWSVSSGANVLTF TGTGCCAGCAGTGATTGGTCAGTAAGCTCTGGGGCCAACGTCCTGACTTTC
TRBJ2-7 TRBD1 TRBV20-1 many CSARDGTGGSYEQYF TGCAGTGCTAGAGACGGGACAGGGGGCTCCTACGAGCAGTACTTC
TRBJ1-2 . TRBV20-1 . CSAPTLRPLYGYTF TGCAGTGCCCCTACCCTAAGACCGCTCTATGGCTACACCTTC
TRBJ2-7 . TRBV27 many CASSPGHRIYEQYF TGTGCCAGCAGTCCGGGACATCGTATCTACGAGCAGTACTTC
TRBJ2-7 TRBD1 TRBV19 many CASSSPGTGDEQYF TGTGCCAGTAGTTCCCCCGGGACAGGGGACGAGCAGTACTTC
TRBJ2-7 . TRBV20-1 . CSATGVHEQYF TGCAGTGCTACAGGGGTTCACGAGCAGTACTTC
TRBJ2-1 TRBD2 TRBV6-2/TRBV6-3 . CAGSPTKGLAGGNEQFF TGTGCCGGCAGCCCCACCAAAGGACTAGCGGGTGGCAATGAGCAGTTCTTC
TRBJ2-3 . TRBV6-5 many CASSYSGAGDTQYF TGTGCCAGCAGTTACTCGGGAGCGGGAGATACGCAGTATTTT
TRBJ1-1 . TRBV7-9 many CASSPPGAANTEAFF TGTGCCAGCAGCCCTCCCGGGGCTGCGAACACTGAAGCTTTCTTT
TRBJ2-5 TRBD2 TRBV29-1 . CSVAGGLAVPQETQYF TGCAGCGTTGCCGGTGGGCTAGCGGTACCCCAAGAGACCCAGTACTTC
TRBJ2-1 . TRBV12-3/TRBV12-4 many CASSLGEFSNEQFF TGTGCCAGCAGTTTGGGGGAGTTTAGCAATGAGCAGTTCTTC
TRBJ2-1 . TRBV6-5 few CASSYLPYNEQFF TGTGCCAGCAGTTACCTCCCCTACAATGAGCAGTTCTTC
TRBJ2-1 TRBD1 TRBV7-6 . CASSSRQGLGDEQFF TGTGCCAGCAGCTCGAGACAGGGCCTGGGGGATGAGCAGTTCTTC
TRBJ2-2 . TRBV9 . CASSPQMVANTGELFF TGTGCCAGCAGCCCCCAGATGGTGGCGAACACCGGGGAGCTGTTTTTT
TRBJ2-7 TRBD1 TRBV10-2 many CASISTGGTYEQYF TGCGCCAGCATAAGCACAGGGGGGACCTACGAGCAGTACTTC
TRBJ1-4 . TRBV6-5 . CASSYSEAYHEKLFF TGTGCCAGCAGTTACTCGGAAGCCTACCATGAAAAACTGTTTTTT
TRBJ1-1 . TRBV29-1 . CSVEAGGFYTEAFF TGCAGCGTTGAAGCTGGGGGATTTTATACTGAAGCTTTCTTT
TRBJ1-2 TRBD1 TRBV24-1 . CATSDFRDREGYGYTF TGTGCCACCAGTGATTTTAGGGACAGGGAGGGATATGGCTACACCTTC
TRBJ1-1 . TRBV29-1 . CSVPTGRTAEAFF TGCAGCGTGCCAACGGGGAGGACCGCTGAAGCTTTCTTT
TRBJ2-3 TRBD2 TRBV11-2 . CASSTHGRSTDTQYF TGTGCCAGCAGCACACACGGGAGGTCGACAGATACGCAGTATTTT